The rows below give T cell receptor beta chains drawn from one sample of a study of cytotoxic CD8 clonotypes in ibrutinib-treated CLL. TCRdb's table, derived via immunoSEQ multiplex PCR, lists solely in-frame clones and lacks some. The sample gives 60,000 to 75,000 clones, roughly nine tenths of which show up once; 2.5% to 3.5% is in the top ten. The sequencing here drew on PBMCs, taken after 12 months of ibrutinib treatment. The receptors were sampled from a human donor with chronic lymphocytic leukemia. The conserved cysteine and the conserved F or W are not part of the CDR3 here. The order of the fields is V gene, clone size, D gene, J gene, CDR3 protein. D genes are given only for firm matches. Clone size is not always given. Where it is, it says once, few, many or a class for expanded clones.

V gene: TRBV4-1; clone size: .; D gene: .; J gene: TRBJ2-3; CDR3 protein: ASSQGSKVYGDTQY
V gene: TRBV6-5; clone size: .; D gene: .; J gene: TRBJ2-7; CDR3 protein: ASPTQSCEQY
V gene: TRBV6-5; clone size: .; D gene: .; J gene: TRBJ2-1; CDR3 protein: ASSYSSDNEQF
V gene: TRBV5-1; clone size: .; D gene: .; J gene: TRBJ2-2; CDR3 protein: ASSPSTGASTGELF
V gene: TRBV7-3; clone size: .; D gene: .; J gene: TRBJ2-3; CDR3 protein: ASSFPGTDTQY
V gene: TRBV7-3; clone size: .; D gene: TRBD2; J gene: TRBJ2-3; CDR3 protein: ASSLEGGRAPDTQY
V gene: TRBV19; clone size: .; D gene: .; J gene: TRBJ2-2; CDR3 protein: ASNTRAGRGTGELF
V gene: TRBV6-6; clone size: .; D gene: .; J gene: TRBJ2-7; CDR3 protein: ASTNDGNPYEQY
V gene: TRBV28; clone size: .; D gene: .; J gene: TRBJ1-2; CDR3 protein: ASRLLQGGYT
V gene: TRBV7-8; clone size: .; D gene: .; J gene: TRBJ2-7; CDR3 protein: ASSLDEIQY
V gene: TRBV5-3; clone size: .; D gene: .; J gene: TRBJ2-7; CDR3 protein: ARPVRGGSYEQY
V gene: TRBV19; clone size: .; D gene: TRBD1; J gene: TRBJ1-2; CDR3 protein: ASRVTGEGYGYT
V gene: TRBV6-7; clone size: .; D gene: TRBD2; J gene: TRBJ2-3; CDR3 protein: AIGTSGTDTQY
V gene: TRBV6-1; clone size: once; D gene: TRBD2; J gene: TRBJ2-7; CDR3 protein: ASRPGTSGISGY
V gene: TRBV10-3; clone size: .; D gene: .; J gene: TRBJ2-6; CDR3 protein: AIRDRDKILVGANVLT
V gene: TRBV27; clone size: .; D gene: .; J gene: TRBJ2-7; CDR3 protein: ASSPLLGDGRRYEQY
V gene: TRBV7-2; clone size: .; D gene: .; J gene: TRBJ1-3; CDR3 protein: ASSLVRVPSNTIY
V gene: TRBV7-9; clone size: .; D gene: TRBD1; J gene: TRBJ1-4; CDR3 protein: ASSYRDRHSNEKLF
V gene: TRBV19; clone size: few; D gene: TRBD2; J gene: TRBJ2-3; CDR3 protein: ASRRGTSGTDTQY
V gene: TRBV7-9; clone size: .; D gene: .; J gene: TRBJ1-5; CDR3 protein: ASSEGGQVNQPQH
V gene: TRBV5-1; clone size: .; D gene: TRBD1; J gene: TRBJ2-1; CDR3 protein: ASSRNPGQGGNEQF
V gene: TRBV29-1; clone size: .; D gene: .; J gene: TRBJ2-3; CDR3 protein: SGDRESTDTQY
V gene: TRBV30; clone size: .; D gene: TRBD1; J gene: TRBJ1-2; CDR3 protein: AWTPKGARSYT
V gene: TRBV13; clone size: .; D gene: TRBD1; J gene: TRBJ2-7; CDR3 protein: ASSERTGATYEQY
V gene: TRBV5-4; clone size: .; D gene: TRBD1; J gene: TRBJ2-1; CDR3 protein: ASGGQGAYEQF
V gene: TRBV11-3; clone size: .; D gene: .; J gene: TRBJ2-6; CDR3 protein: ASSPGHLSSGANVLT
V gene: TRBV7-8; clone size: .; D gene: TRBD2; J gene: TRBJ2-5; CDR3 protein: ASSSGTSLLETQY
V gene: TRBV5-1; clone size: .; D gene: .; J gene: TRBJ1-1; CDR3 protein: ASSQADSTEAF
V gene: TRBV5-1; clone size: .; D gene: .; J gene: TRBJ1-4; CDR3 protein: ASSLRLQGSGEKLF
V gene: TRBV6-1; clone size: few; D gene: .; J gene: TRBJ1-5; CDR3 protein: ASSEVPHQPQH
V gene: TRBV11-3; clone size: .; D gene: .; J gene: TRBJ2-2; CDR3 protein: ASSLEGESTGELF
V gene: TRBV5-5; clone size: .; D gene: TRBD1; J gene: TRBJ1-5; CDR3 protein: ASSWGQASNQPQH